The clone carrying this T cell receptor (beta chain) was seen many times. This entry belongs to a study of patients and donors after allogeneic stem cell transplantation. TCRdb ran MiXCR on the RT-PCR reads and lists one entry per CDR3 protein. The table shows approximately 90,000 distinct CDR3 sequences, with 5% occurring only once. The J segment lost 3 bases and the V segment lost 5 bases, leaving 7 bases of the junction unmatched. CDR1 and CDR2 from the germline V gene are SGHAT and FQNNGV. The CDR3 extends over 16 amino acids. This chain uses TRBV11-2 with TRBJ2-2; 9 nucleotides match TRBD2. The sequence was collected from a human donor who was either an allogeneic HSCT recipient or a stem cell or donor lymphocyte infusion donor (not recorded which). It is not recorded whose cells these are; they may come from a transplant donor. Sequencing input: blood, either unsorted or a sorted T cell fraction (not recorded which). DNA for the CDR3: TGTGCCAGCAGCCCCATAGCGGGAGTGGACACCGGGGAGCTGTTTTTT. It yields the protein CASSPIAGVDTGELFF. The entire variable domain, with the rest obtained from reference TRBV11-2 and TRBJ2-2, is as follows: EAGVAQSPRYKIIEKRQSVAFWCNPISGHATLYWYQQILGQGPKLLIQFQNNGVVDDSQLPKDRFSAERLKGVDSTLKIQPAKLEDSAVYLCASSPIAGVDTGELFFGEGSRLTVL.